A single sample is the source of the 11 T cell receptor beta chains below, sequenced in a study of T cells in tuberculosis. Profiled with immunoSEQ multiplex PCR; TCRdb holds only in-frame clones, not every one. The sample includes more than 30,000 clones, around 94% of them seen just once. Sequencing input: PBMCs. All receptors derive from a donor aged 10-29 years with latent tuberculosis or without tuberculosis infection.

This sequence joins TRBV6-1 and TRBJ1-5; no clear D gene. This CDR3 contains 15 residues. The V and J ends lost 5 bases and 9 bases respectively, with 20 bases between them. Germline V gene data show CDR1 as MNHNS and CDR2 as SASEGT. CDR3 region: CASSRTPTGHWPQHF. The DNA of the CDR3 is TGTGCCAGCAGTAGGACTCCGACTGGGCATTGGCCCCAGCATTTT.

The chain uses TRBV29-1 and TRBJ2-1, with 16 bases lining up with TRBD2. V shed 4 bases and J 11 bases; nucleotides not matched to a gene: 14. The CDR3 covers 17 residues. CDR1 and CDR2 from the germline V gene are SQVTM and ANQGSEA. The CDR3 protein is CSVAGLAGGPMLAQQFF. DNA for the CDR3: TGCAGCGTTGCGGGACTAGCGGGAGGGCCGATGTTGGCCCAGCAGTTCTTC.

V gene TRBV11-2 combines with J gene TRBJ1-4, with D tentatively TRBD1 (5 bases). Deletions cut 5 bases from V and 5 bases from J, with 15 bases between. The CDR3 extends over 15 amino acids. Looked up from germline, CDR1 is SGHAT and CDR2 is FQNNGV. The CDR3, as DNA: TGTGCCAGCAGCCCGCGACAGCGACCGAATGAAAAACTGTTTTTT. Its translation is CASSPRQRPNEKLFF.

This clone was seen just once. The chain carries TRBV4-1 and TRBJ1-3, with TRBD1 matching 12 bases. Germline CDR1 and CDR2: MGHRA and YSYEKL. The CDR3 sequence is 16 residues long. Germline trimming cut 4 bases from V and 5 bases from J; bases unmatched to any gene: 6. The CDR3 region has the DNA TGCGCCAGCAGCCGTGGGACAGGGGGCCTGAGAAACACCATATATTTT. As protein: CASSRGTGGLRNTIYF.

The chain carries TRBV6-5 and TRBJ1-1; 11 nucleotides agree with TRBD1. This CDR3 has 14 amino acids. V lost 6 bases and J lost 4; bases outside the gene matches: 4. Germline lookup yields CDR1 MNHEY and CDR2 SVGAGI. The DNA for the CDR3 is TGTGCCAGCAGACGAGGGACAGGGGGCACTGAAGCTTTCTTT. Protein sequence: CASRRGTGGTEAFF.

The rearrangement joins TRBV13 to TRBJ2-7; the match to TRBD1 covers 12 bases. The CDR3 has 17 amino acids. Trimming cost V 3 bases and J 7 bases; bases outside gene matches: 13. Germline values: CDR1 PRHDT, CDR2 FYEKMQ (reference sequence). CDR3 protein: CASSLDGTGGRSREQYF. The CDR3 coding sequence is TGTGCCAGCAGCTTGGACGGGACAGGGGGCCGTTCGAGGGAGCAGTACTTC. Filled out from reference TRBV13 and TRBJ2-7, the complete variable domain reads AAGVIQSPRHLIKEKRETATLKCYPIPRHDTVYWYQQGPGQDPQFLISFYEKMQSDKGSIPDRFSAQQFSDYHSELNMSSLELGDSALYFCASSLDGTGGRSREQYFGPGTRLTVT.

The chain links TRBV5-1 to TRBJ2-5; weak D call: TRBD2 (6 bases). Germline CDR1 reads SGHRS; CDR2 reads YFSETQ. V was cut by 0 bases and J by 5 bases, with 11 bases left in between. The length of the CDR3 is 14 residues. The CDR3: CASSLEAGGETQYF. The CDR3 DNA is TGCGCCAGCAGCTTGGAGGCAGGAGGGGAGACCCAGTACTTC.

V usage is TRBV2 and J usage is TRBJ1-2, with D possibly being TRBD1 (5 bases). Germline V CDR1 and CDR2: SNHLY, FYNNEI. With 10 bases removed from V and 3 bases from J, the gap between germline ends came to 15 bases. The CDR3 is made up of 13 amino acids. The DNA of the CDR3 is TGTGCCACTTACGGGGGGTCCCACTATGGCTACACCTTC. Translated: CATYGGSHYGYTF.

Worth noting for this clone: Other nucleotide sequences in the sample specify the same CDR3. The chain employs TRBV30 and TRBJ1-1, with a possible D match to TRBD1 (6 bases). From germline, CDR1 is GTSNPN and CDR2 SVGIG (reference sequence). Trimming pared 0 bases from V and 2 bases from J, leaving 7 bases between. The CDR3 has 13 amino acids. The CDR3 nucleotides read TGTGCCTGGAGTGTAGGGGGAAACACTGAAGCTTTCTTT. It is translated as CAWSVGGNTEAFF.

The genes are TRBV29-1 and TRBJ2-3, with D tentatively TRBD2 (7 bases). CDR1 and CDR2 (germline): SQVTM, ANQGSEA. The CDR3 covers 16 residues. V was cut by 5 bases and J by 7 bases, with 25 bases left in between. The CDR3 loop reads CSVPPFGGQAGHTQYF. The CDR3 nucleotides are TGCAGCGTTCCCCCGTTCGGGGGGCAGGCGGGGCATACGCAGTATTTT.

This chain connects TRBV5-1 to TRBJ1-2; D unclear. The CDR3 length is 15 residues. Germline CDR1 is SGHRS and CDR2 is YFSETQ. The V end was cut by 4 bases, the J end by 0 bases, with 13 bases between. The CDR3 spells CASSQDIFTNYGYTF. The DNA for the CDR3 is TGCGCCAGCAGCCAAGACATTTTTACTAACTATGGCTACACCTTC.